Presented here are 16 T cell receptor beta chains from one specimen sequenced in a study of blood T cell repertoires in COVID-19 (dated by TCRdb to about 2020). Libraries came from the immunoSEQ multiplex PCR assay. In TCRdb, the immuneACCESS table is reduced to in-frame sequences with V and J assigned. These tables do not hold every clone; where another copy was compared, an unresolved V gene accounts for under half, and the others remain unexplained. This sample has about 94,000 clones in its table, and about four fifths of those were observed once. The biggest ten clones account for roughly 6.2% of the sample. Material for sequencing was peripheral blood. The receptors were sampled from a man in his 60s with acute or convalescent COVID-19.

The V and J genes are TRBV6-2 or TRBV6-3 and TRBJ1-5; perhaps TRBD1 as D (5 bases). This CDR3 has 15 amino acids. Looked up from germline, CDR1 is MNHEY and CDR2 is SVGEGT. V shed 0 bases and J shed 6 bases, with 12 bases lying between them. The CDR3 DNA reads TGTGCCAGCAGTTACTCGAGCGGGGGGACTCAGCCCCAGCATTTT. Amino acid sequence: CASSYSSGGTQPQHF.

The gene calls are TRBV6-5 and TRBJ1-3; 7 bases are a match to TRBD1. The CDR3 is 16 amino acids. Germline lookup yields CDR1 MNHEY and CDR2 SVGAGI. V lost 2 bases, J lost 3 bases, and 7 bases stayed unmatched. The CDR3 region has the DNA TGTGCCAGCAGTTACCAGCAAGGGGGCCTTGGAAACACCATATATTTT. Encoded protein: CASSYQQGGLGNTIYF.

V is TRBV6-5 and J is TRBJ2-1; the D gene is possibly TRBD2 (5 bases). The length of the CDR3 is 12 residues. The germline V gene encodes CDR1 MNHEY and CDR2 SVGAGI. Trimming pared 4 bases from V and 6 bases from J, leaving 7 bases between. The CDR3 spells CASSSGGNEQFF. CDR3 nucleotides: TGTGCCAGCAGTTCCGGAGGCAATGAGCAGTTCTTC.

The chain uses TRBV6-5 and TRBJ2-7, with 9 bases aligning to TRBD1. This CDR3 region has 13 residues. With 5 bases clipped from V and 5 bases from J, the junction kept 4 bases outside the gene matches. Germline V lookup: CDR1 MNHEY, CDR2 SVGAGI. The CDR3 DNA reads TGTGCCAGCAGTAAGGGACAGGGAGACGAGCAGTACTTC. Its protein is CASSKGQGDEQYF.

The J gene is TRBJ2-7, the V gene TRBV6-5; the match to TRBD1 covers 10 bases. The trim removed 5 bases at V and 5 bases at J, leaving 6 bases unmatched. CDR1 MNHEY and CDR2 SVGAGI come from the germline V gene. CDR3 length: 14 residues. Written as DNA, the CDR3 is TGTGCCAGCAGTCGGACAGGGGGGTTCGACGAGCAGTACTTC. Protein: CASSRTGGFDEQYF.

The chain combines TRBV19 with TRBJ1-1, with 8 bases fitting TRBD1. The CDR3 is 13 residues long. Germline V gives CDR1 LNHDA, CDR2 SQIVND (reference sequence). The J segment lost 4 bases and the V segment lost 6 bases, leaving 4 bases of the junction unmatched. The chain's CDR3 is CASSTTGGTEAFF. The CDR3 region has the DNA TGTGCCAGTAGCACCACAGGGGGCACTGAAGCTTTCTTT.

The CDR3 sequence is CASSVVRGSQPQHF. The CDR3 nucleotides are TGTGCCAGCAGCGTAGTCAGGGGAAGCCAGCCCCAGCATTTT. The chain carries TRBV9 and TRBJ1-5, with TRBD1 as a possible D gene (6 bases). This CDR3 is 14 amino acids long. Trimming left V 0 bases short and J 7 bases short, with 11 bases between. Germline lookup yields CDR1 SGDLS and CDR2 YYNGEE. The complete variable domain, with remaining parts taken from reference TRBV9 and TRBJ1-5, reads DSGVTQTPKHLITATGQRVTLRCSPRSGDLSVYWYQQSLDQGLQFLIQYYNGEERAKGNILERFSAQQFPDLHSELNLSSLELGDSALYFCASSVVRGSQPQHFGDGTRLSIL.

The CDR3 spells CASSNLQGAGNIQYF. CDR3 nucleotides: TGTGCCAGCAGCAATTTACAGGGGGCAGGGAACATTCAGTACTTC. The rearrangement joins TRBV5-6 to TRBJ2-4; 9 nucleotides match TRBD1. The CDR3 has 15 amino acids. With V trimmed by 4 bases and J by 7 bases, 9 bases remained unmatched. Germline V CDR1 and CDR2: SGHDT, YYEEEE.

CDR3: CASSFSYNYGYTF. The CDR3 nucleotides are TGTGCCAGCAGTTTTAGCTACAACTATGGCTACACCTTC. The gene calls are TRBV12-3 or TRBV12-4 and TRBJ1-2; no firm D call. The CDR3 sequence is 13 residues long. Trimming took off 3 bases at V and 2 bases at J, with 7 bases between the two ends.

The chain is built from TRBV7-2 and TRBJ2-2; TRBD1 might be the D (6 bases). V gave up 2 bases and J gave up 5 bases, with 12 bases separating them. The CDR3 consists of 15 residues. Germline V gene lookup returns CDR1 SGHTA and CDR2 FQGNSA. The CDR3 DNA is TGTGCCAGCAGCTTACAGGGGCCGGGAACCGGGGAGCTGTTTTTT. Translated: CASSLQGPGTGELFF.

The V and J genes are TRBV10-3 and TRBJ2-5, with 8 nucleotides matching TRBD2. This CDR3 comprises 14 residues. Germline-derived CDR1 and CDR2 are ENHRY and SYGVKD. The ends lost 11 bases at V and 0 bases at J; junction bases unmatched: 8. CDR3 residues: CAPRGGDYQETQYF. The CDR3, as DNA: TGTGCCCCCCGGGGGGGGGACTACCAAGAGACCCAGTACTTC.

The V gene is TRBV5-1, the J gene TRBJ2-2; maybe TRBD2 (5 bases). The V gene's germline CDR1 is SGHRS and CDR2 YFSETQ. The CDR3 contains 14 residues. The germline V and J ends were trimmed by 4 bases and 4 bases, with 11 bases remaining between them. The CDR3: CASSRSLATGELFF. The CDR3 region has the DNA TGCGCCAGCAGCAGAAGTCTAGCCACCGGGGAGCTGTTTTTT. Combining the CDR3 with reference TRBV5-1 and TRBJ2-2 gives the whole variable domain KAGVTQTPRYLIKTRGQQVTLSCSPISGHRSVSWYQQTPGQGLQFLFEYFSETQRNKGNFPGRFSGRQFSNSRSEMNVSTLELGDSALYLCASSRSLATGELFFGEGSRLTVL.

This chain uses TRBV5-4 with TRBJ1-2, with 9 positions matching TRBD1. This CDR3 is 13 amino acids long. Germline CDR1 SGHNT, CDR2 YYREEE (reference sequence). V lost 2 bases to trimming and J lost 8 bases; unmatched junction nucleotides: 4. The CDR3 here is CASSLWTGDGYTF. CDR3 in DNA: TGTGCCAGCAGCTTATGGACAGGGGACGGCTACACCTTC.

This rearrangement joins TRBV4-1 to TRBJ2-5; TRBD2 aligns across 7 bases. J gave up 4 bases and V 3 bases, and 11 bases lay outside the gene matches. Germline V CDR1 and CDR2: MGHRA, YSYEKL. This CDR3 region has 16 residues. DNA for the CDR3: TGCGCCAGCAGCCAGAGCCCCGCGGGAGCGACAGAGACCCAGTACTTC. This encodes CASSQSPAGATETQYF.

The chain uses TRBV24-1 and TRBJ1-2; D possibly corresponds to TRBD1 (6 bases). The CDR3 runs to 15 residues. Germline V gene sequence: CDR1 KGHDR, CDR2 SFDVKD. Trimming pared 3 bases from V and 7 bases from J, leaving 17 bases between. The CDR3 DNA reads TGTGCCACCAGTGATCCTGATGACAGGCCGGGTGGCTACACCTTC. Residues: CATSDPDDRPGGYTF.

The chain couples TRBV5-6 to TRBJ1-2; 9 nucleotides match TRBD1. The J segment lost 2 bases and the V segment lost 3 bases, leaving 5 bases of the junction unmatched. The CDR3 loop spans 15 amino acids. The germline V gene has CDR1 SGHDT and CDR2 YYEEEE. CDR3 sequence (DNA): TGTGCCAGCAGCTCCAATACAGGGGGCAACTATGGCTACACCTTC. Residues: CASSSNTGGNYGYTF.